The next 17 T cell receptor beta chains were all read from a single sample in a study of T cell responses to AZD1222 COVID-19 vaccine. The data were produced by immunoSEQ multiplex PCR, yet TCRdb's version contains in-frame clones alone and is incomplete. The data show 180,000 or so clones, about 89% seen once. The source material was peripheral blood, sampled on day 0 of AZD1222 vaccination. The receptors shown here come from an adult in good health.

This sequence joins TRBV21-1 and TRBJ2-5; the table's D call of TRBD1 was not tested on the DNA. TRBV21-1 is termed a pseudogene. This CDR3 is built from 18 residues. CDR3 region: CASKIQNRTGTYQETQYF. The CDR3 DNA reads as TGTGCCAGCAAGATTCAAAACAGGACAGGAACGTACCAAGAGACCCAGTACTTC.

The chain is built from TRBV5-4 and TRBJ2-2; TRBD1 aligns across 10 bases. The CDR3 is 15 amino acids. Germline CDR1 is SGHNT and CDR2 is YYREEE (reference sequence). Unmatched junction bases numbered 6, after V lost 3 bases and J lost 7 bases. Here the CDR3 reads CASSSGTGVGGELFF. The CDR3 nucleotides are TGTGCCAGCAGCTCCGGGACAGGGGTCGGCGGGGAGCTGTTTTTT.

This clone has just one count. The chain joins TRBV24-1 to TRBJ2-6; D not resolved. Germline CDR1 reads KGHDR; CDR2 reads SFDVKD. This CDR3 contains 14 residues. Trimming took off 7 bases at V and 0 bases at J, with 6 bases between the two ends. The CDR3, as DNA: TGTGCCACCAGCGGCCTCTCTGGGGCCAACGTCCTGACTTTC. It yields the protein CATSGLSGANVLTF.

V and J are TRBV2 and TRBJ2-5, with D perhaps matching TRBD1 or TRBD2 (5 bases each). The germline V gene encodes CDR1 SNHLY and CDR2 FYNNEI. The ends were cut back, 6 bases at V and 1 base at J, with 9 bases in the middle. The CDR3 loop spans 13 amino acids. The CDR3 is CASRGELQETQYF. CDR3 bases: TGTGCCAGCAGGGGGGAGCTCCAAGAGACCCAGTACTTC.

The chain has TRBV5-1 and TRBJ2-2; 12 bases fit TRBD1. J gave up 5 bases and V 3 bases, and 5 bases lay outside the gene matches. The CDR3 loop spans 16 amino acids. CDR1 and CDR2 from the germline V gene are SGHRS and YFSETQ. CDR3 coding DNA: TGCGCCAGCAGCTGGGGGACAGGGGGCAGTACCGGGGAGCTGTTTTTT. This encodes CASSWGTGGSTGELFF.

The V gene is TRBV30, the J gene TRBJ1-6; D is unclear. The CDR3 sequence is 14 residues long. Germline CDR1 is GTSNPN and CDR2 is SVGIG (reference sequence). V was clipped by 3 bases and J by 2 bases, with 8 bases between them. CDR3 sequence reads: CAWRLSTYNSPLHF. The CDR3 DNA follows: TGTGCCTGGAGGCTGTCAACCTATAATTCACCCCTCCACTTT. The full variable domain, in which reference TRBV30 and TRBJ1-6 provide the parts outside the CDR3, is SQTIHQWPATLVQPVGSPLSLECTVEGTSNPNLYWYRQAAGRGLQLLFYSVGIGQISSEVPQNLSASRPQDRQFILSSKKLLLSDSGFYLCAWRLSTYNSPLHFGNGTRLTVT.

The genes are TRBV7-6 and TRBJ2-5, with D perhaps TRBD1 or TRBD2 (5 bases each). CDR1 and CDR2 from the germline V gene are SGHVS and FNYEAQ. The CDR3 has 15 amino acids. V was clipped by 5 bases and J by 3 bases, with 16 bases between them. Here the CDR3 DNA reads TGTGCCAGCAGCGTCACCGGGACGGGAAAAGAGACCCAGTACTTC. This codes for CASSVTGTGKETQYF.

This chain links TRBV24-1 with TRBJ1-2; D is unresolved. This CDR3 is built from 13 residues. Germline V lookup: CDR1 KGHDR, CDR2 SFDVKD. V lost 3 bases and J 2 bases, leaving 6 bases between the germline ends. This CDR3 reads CATSDHGNYGYTF. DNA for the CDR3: TGTGCCACCAGTGATCACGGCAACTATGGCTACACCTTC.

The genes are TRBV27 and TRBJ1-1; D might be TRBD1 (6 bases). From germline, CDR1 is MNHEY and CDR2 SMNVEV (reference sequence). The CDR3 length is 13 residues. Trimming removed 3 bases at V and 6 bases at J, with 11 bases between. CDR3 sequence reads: CASSFGGLAEAFF. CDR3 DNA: TGTGCCAGCAGTTTTGGGGGGCTCGCTGAAGCTTTCTTT.

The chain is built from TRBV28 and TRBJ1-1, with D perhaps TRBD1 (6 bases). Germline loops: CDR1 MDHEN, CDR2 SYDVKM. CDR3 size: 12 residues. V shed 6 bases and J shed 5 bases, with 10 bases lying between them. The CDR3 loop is CASSLGQTEAFF. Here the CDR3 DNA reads TGTGCCAGCAGCCTTGGACAGACTGAAGCTTTCTTT.

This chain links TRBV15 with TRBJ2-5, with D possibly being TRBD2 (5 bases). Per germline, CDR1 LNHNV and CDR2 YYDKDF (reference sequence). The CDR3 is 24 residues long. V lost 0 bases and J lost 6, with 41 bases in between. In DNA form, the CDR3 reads TGTGCCACCAGCAGAGATTTTCGAGCTGCGACTGAGCGAGGGCCGGGGAGCCACCCTAAGACCCAGTACTTC. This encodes CATSRDFRAATERGPGSHPKTQYF. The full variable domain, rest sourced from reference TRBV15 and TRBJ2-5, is DAMVIQNPRYQVTQFGKPVTLSCSQTLNHNVMYWYQQKSSQAPKLLFHYYDKDFNNEADTPDNFQSRRPNTSFCFLDIRSPGLGDTAMYLCATSRDFRAATERGPGSHPKTQYFGPGTRLLVL.

CDR3 in amino acids: CASSLGVGARGKNIQYF. The CDR3 nucleotides read TGTGCCAGCAGCTTAGGAGTGGGAGCTAGGGGCAAAAACATTCAGTACTTC. The V call is TRBV11-2, the J call TRBJ2-4; D is perhaps TRBD1 or TRBD2 (5 bases each). V was cut by 1 base and J by 3 bases, with 16 bases left in between. The CDR3 loop spans 17 amino acids. The germline gives CDR1 SGHAT, CDR2 FQNNGV.

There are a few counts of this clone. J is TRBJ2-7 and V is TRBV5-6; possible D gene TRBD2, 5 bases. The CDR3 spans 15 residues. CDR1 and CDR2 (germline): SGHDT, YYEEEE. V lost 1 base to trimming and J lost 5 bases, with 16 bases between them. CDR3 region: CASSLLSPSPHEQYV. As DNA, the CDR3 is TGTGCCAGCAGCTTGTTATCTCCTAGCCCCCACGAGCAGTACGTC.

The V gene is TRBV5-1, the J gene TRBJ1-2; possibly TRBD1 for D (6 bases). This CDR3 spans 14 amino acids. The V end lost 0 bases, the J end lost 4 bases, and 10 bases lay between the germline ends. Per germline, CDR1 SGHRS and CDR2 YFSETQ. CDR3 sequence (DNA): TGCGCCAGCAGCTTGGCCCAGGGGACCTATGGCTACACCTTC. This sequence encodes CASSLAQGTYGYTF. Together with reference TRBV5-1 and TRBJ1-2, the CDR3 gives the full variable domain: KAGVTQTPRYLIKTRGQQVTLSCSPISGHRSVSWYQQTPGQGLQFLFEYFSETQRNKGNFPGRFSGRQFSNSRSEMNVSTLELGDSALYLCASSLAQGTYGYTFGSGTRLTVV.

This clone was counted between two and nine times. CDR3: CASSYSVGNEQFF. The CDR3 bases are TGTGCCAGCAGTTACTCGGTTGGTAATGAGCAGTTCTTC. The chain is built from TRBV6-6 and TRBJ2-1; no clear D. Germline V gene lookup returns CDR1 MNHNY and CDR2 SVGAGI (reference sequence). This CDR3 has 13 residues. V lost 0 bases and J lost 7, with 7 bases in between.

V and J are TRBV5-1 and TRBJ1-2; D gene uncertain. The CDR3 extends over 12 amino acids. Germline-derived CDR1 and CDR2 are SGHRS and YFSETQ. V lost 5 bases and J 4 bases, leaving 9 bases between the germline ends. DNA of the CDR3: TGCGCCAGCAGAGTAACGGGCTATGGCTACACCTTC. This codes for CASRVTGYGYTF.

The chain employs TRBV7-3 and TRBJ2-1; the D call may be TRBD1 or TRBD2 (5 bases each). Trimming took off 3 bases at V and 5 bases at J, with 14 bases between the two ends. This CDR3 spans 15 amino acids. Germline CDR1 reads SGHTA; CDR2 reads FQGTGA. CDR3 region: CASSLGAAGNNEQFF. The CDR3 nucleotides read TGTGCCAGCAGCTTGGGAGCGGCAGGGAACAATGAGCAGTTCTTC.